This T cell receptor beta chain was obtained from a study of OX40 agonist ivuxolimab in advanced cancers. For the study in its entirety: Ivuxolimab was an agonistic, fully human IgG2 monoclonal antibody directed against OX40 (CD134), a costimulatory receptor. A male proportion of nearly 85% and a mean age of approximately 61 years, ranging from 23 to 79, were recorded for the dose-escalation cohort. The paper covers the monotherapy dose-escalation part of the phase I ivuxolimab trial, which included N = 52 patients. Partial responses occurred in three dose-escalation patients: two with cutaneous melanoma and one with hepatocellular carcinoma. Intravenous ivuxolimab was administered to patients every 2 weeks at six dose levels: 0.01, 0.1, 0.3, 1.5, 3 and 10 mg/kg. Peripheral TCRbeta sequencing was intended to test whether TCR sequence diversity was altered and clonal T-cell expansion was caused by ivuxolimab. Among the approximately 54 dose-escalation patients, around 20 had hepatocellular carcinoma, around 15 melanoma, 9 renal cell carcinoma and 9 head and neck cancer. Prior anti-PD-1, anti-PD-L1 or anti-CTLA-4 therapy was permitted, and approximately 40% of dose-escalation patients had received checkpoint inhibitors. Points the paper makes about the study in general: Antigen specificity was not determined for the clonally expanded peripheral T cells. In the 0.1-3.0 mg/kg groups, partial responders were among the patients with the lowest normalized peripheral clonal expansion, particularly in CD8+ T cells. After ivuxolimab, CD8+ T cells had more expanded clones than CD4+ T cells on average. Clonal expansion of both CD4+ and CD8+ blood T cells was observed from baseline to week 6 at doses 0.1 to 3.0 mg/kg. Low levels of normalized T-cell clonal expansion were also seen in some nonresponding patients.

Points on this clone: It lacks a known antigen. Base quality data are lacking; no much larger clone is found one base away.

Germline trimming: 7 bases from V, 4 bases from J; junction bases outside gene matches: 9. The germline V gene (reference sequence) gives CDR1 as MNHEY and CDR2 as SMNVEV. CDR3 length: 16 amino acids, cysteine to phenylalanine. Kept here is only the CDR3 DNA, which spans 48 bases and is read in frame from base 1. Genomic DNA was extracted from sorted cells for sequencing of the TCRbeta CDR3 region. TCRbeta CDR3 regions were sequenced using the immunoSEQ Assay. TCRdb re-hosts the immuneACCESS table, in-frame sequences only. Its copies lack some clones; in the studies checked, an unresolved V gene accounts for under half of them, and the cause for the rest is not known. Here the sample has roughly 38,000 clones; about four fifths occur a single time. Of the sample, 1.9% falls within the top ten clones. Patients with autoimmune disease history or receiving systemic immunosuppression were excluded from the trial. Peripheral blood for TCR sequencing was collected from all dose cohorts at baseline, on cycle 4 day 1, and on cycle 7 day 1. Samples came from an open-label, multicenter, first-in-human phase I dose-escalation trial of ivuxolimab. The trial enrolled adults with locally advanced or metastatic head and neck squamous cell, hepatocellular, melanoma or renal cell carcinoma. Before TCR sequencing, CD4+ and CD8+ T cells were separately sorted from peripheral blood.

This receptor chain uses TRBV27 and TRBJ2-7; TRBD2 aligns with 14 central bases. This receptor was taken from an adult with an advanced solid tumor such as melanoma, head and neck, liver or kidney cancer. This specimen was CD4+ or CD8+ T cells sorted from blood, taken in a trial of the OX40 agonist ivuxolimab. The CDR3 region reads CASTTTGLAGEYEQYF. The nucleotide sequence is TGTGCCAGCACAACCACGGGACTAGCGGGAGAGTACGAGCAGTACTTC.